This TCR beta chain appears in the sequencing data of a study of OX40 agonist ivuxolimab in advanced cancers. As for the study in general: Patients took ivuxolimab, an agonistic anti-OX40 (CD134) antibody.

The germline V and J ends were trimmed by 6 bases and 3 bases, with 12 bases remaining between them. Looked up from germline, CDR1 is SGHDT and CDR2 is YYEEEE. This CDR3 is 13 amino acids long. Clones were sequenced by immunoSEQ multiplex PCR, and TCRdb holds only the in-frame ones, with some missing. The data show tens of thousands of clones, over 70% seen once. This sequence was found in an adult with an advanced solid tumor such as melanoma, head and neck, liver or kidney cancer. The chain combines TRBV5-6 with TRBJ1-2, with D possibly being TRBD1 (5 bases). The sample in question was CD4+ or CD8+ T cells sorted from blood, obtained in a trial of the OX40 agonist ivuxolimab. CDR3 sequence (DNA): TGTGCCAGCACCCAGACAGCCTACTATGGCTACACCTTC. This codes for CASTQTAYYGYTF.